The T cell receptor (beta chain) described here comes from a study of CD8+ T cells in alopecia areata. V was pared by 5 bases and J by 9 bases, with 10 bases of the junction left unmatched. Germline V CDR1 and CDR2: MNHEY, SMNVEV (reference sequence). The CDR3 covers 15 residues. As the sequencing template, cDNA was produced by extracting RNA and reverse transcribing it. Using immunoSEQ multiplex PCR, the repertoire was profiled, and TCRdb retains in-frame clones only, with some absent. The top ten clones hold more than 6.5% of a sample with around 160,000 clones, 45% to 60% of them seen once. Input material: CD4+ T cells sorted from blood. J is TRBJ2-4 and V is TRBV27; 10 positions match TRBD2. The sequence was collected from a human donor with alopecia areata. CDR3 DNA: TGTGCCAGCAGTGCCCTTAGCGGGAGGTCGGGCATTCAGTACTTC. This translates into CASSALSGRSGIQYF.